Below, 26 T cell receptor beta chains from the same sample are listed, as sequenced in a study of CD8+ T cells in alopecia areata (dated by TCRdb to about 2018). Library preparation used the immunoSEQ multiplex PCR assay. To provide template for TCR sequencing, every sample had RNA extracted and reverse transcribed into cDNA. TCRdb carries this immuneACCESS record with in-frame sequences only. Its versions omit some clonotypes, under half of them owing to an unresolved V gene in the studies checked, with the rest unexplained. Within this sample are more than 90,000 clones, with roughly two thirds of them counted one time only. The ten top clones hold about 3% of the sample. What was sequenced was CD4+ T cells sorted from blood. Source of these receptors: a human donor in good health.

This sequence joins TRBV4-1 and TRBJ2-3; D might be TRBD1 (5 bases). Germline loops: CDR1 MGHRA, CDR2 YSYEKL. This CDR3 region has 14 residues. The V end was cut by 2 bases, the J end by 7 bases, with 13 bases between. The CDR3 region is CASSQSQGLNTQYF. DNA of the CDR3: TGCGCCAGCAGCCAATCCCAGGGTCTAAATACGCAGTATTTT.

The rearrangement joins TRBV29-1 to TRBJ2-7, with D tentatively TRBD1 or TRBD2 (6 bases each). The CDR3 spans 12 residues. Germline CDR1 and CDR2: SQVTM and ANQGSEA. V lost 6 bases, J lost 6 bases, and 15 bases lay in between. CDR3 nucleotide sequence: TGCAGCGTGTGGGGATCGGGGGCCGAGCAGTACTTC. Its protein is CSVWGSGAEQYF.

J is TRBJ2-5 and V is TRBV25-1, with 7 bases that match TRBD1. Trimming removed 3 bases from V and 2 bases from J; junction bases left unmatched: 9. There are 16 residues in the CDR3. Germline CDR1 is MGHDK and CDR2 is SYGVNS. CDR3 loop: CASSDQGQKIQETQYF. The DNA of the CDR3 is TGTGCCAGCAGTGATCAGGGACAGAAAATTCAAGAGACCCAGTACTTC.

The chain has TRBV25-1 and TRBJ1-2, with no clear D. Deletions cut 2 bases from V and 8 bases from J, with 9 bases between. From germline, CDR1 is MGHDK and CDR2 SYGVNS. The CDR3 loop spans 12 amino acids. The DNA for the CDR3 is TGTGCCAGCAGTGAAGGACCGGAGGGCTACACCTTC. It yields the protein CASSEGPEGYTF.

The J gene is TRBJ1-2, the V gene TRBV29-1; D is unresolved. Germline V gene lookup returns CDR1 SQVTM and CDR2 ANQGSEA. Trimming shortened V by 6 bases and J by 7 bases, and 12 bases separated the two germline ends. This CDR3 spans 11 amino acids. The CDR3 DNA follows: TGCAGCGTCGCTGCAGGAGGTGGCTACACCTTC. Residues: CSVAAGGGYTF.

This chain joins TRBV5-6 and TRBJ1-6; weak D call: TRBD1 (6 bases). V was clipped by 7 bases and J by 3 bases, with 11 bases between them. From germline, CDR1 is SGHDT and CDR2 YYEEEE. The CDR3 has 14 amino acids. CDR3 loop: CASGPGDYNSPLHF. The CDR3 DNA follows: TGTGCCAGCGGCCCAGGGGACTATAATTCACCCCTCCACTTT.

Concerning this clone itself: This could be a read error, since a much larger clone is one nucleotide away. The CDR3 sequence is CASSLTNEQFF. CDR3 sequence (DNA): TGTGCCAGCAGTTTAACCAATGAGCAGTTCTTC. This sequence joins TRBV28 and TRBJ2-1; D uncertain. With 2 bases removed from V and 6 bases from J, the gap between germline ends came to 2 bases. Germline assignment: CDR1 MDHEN and CDR2 SYDVKM. This CDR3 comprises 11 residues.

The chain uses TRBV7-2 and TRBJ2-6; D call uncertain. Deletions cut 1 base from V and 3 bases from J, with 10 bases between. Germline CDR1 and CDR2: SGHTA and FQGNSA. CDR3 length: 16 amino acids. CDR3 protein: CASSLVMMSGANVLTF. The CDR3, as DNA: TGTGCCAGCAGCTTAGTTATGATGAGTGGGGCCAACGTCCTGACTTTC.

The genes are TRBV23-1 and TRBJ1-5, with TRBD1 as a possible D gene (6 bases). TRBV23-1 qualifies as an ORF whose function is uncertain. V was clipped by 6 bases and J by 4 bases, with 13 bases between them. This CDR3 is built from 14 residues. The CDR3 loop is CASSRPQGNQPQHF. CDR3 sequence (DNA): TGCGCCAGCAGCCGACCTCAGGGGAATCAGCCCCAGCATTTT.

The chain links TRBV19 to TRBJ2-7; perhaps TRBD1 as D (5 bases). V was pared by 1 base and J by 7 bases, with 5 bases between. CDR1 LNHDA and CDR2 SQIVND come from the germline V gene (reference sequence). This CDR3 has 11 residues. CDR3 in amino acids: CASSIAGEQYF. CDR3 DNA sequence: TGTGCCAGTAGTATAGCAGGGGAGCAGTACTTC.

This clone has just one count. Other DNA variants within this sample encode the same CDR3. The V gene is TRBV29-1, the J gene TRBJ1-1, with TRBD1 matching 8 bases. The CDR3 sequence is 12 residues long. Germline V lookup: CDR1 SQVTM, CDR2 ANQGSEA. J gave up 1 base and V 6 bases, and 1 base lay outside the gene matches. This CDR3 reads CSVGTGNTEAFF. CDR3 in DNA: TGCAGCGTAGGGACAGGGAACACTGAAGCTTTCTTT.

This chain uses TRBV4-1 with TRBJ2-7; D possibly matches TRBD1 or TRBD2 (5 bases each). CDR1 is MGHRA, CDR2 YSYEKL, per germline. Trimming shortened V by 4 bases and J by 5 bases, and 18 bases separated the two germline ends. The length of the CDR3 is 15 residues. In nucleotides, the CDR3 is TGCGCCAGCAGCCCGCGAGGGGCAGGGCCTGACGAGCAGTACTTC. This sequence encodes CASSPRGAGPDEQYF.

This sequence joins TRBV30 and TRBJ1-2; 7 nucleotides agree with TRBD1. V trimming: 6 bases; J trimming: 0 bases; junction bases outside the gene matches: 7. CDR3 length: 14 residues. From germline, CDR1 is GTSNPN and CDR2 SVGIG (reference sequence). CDR3 amino acids: CACTTGSTNYGYTF. CDR3 DNA: TGTGCCTGTACGACAGGGAGTACTAACTATGGCTACACCTTC.

This clone showed up just once. V is TRBV27 and J is TRBJ2-7, with TRBD1 identical over 8 bases. The CDR3 loop spans 13 amino acids. Unmatched junction bases numbered 6, after V lost 8 bases and J lost 3 bases. Per germline, CDR1 MNHEY and CDR2 SMNVEV (reference sequence). The CDR3 bases are TGTGCCAGCGGACGACAGGGGCACTACGAGCAGTACTTC. Protein: CASGRQGHYEQYF.

The chain couples TRBV15 to TRBJ1-4; D is unclear. Germline values: CDR1 LNHNV, CDR2 YYDKDF (reference sequence). The CDR3 is 15 amino acids. Trimming pared 3 bases from V and 8 bases from J, leaving 16 bases between. The CDR3, as DNA: TGTGCCACCAGCAGGACCCAGGATGGTGGGGAAAAACTGTTTTTT. As protein: CATSRTQDGGEKLFF.

This chain links TRBV5-1 with TRBJ2-5; 8 bases align to TRBD2. V was pared by 7 bases and J by 5 bases, with 13 bases of the junction left unmatched. Germline CDR1 and CDR2: SGHRS and YFSETQ. The CDR3 extends over 15 amino acids. The CDR3 here is CASASSGGAAETQYF. Here the CDR3 DNA reads TGCGCCAGCGCCTCTTCCGGGGGGGCCGCGGAGACCCAGTACTTC.

This chain uses TRBV7-2 with TRBJ2-4; D is unresolved. The CDR3 has 16 amino acids. Trimming removed 4 bases at V and 1 base at J, with 14 bases between. Germline V gives CDR1 SGHTA, CDR2 FQGNSA. As DNA, the CDR3 is TGTGCCAGCAGCTCCGGGCTATCCCGCGCCAAAAACATTCAGTACTTC. Protein product: CASSSGLSRAKNIQYF.

This rearrangement joins TRBV12-5 to TRBJ1-2, with D perhaps matching TRBD1 (5 bases). Germline loops: CDR1 LGHNT, CDR2 FRNRAP. The CDR3 contains 13 residues. V dropped 6 bases and J dropped 4 bases, with 12 bases sitting between them. Here the CDR3 DNA reads TGTGCTAGTGGCCTAGACAGTTTCTATGGCTACACCTTC. Amino acids: CASGLDSFYGYTF. Variable domain in full (rest from reference TRBV12-5 and TRBJ1-2): DARVTQTPRHKVTEMGQEVTMRCQPILGHNTVFWYRQTMMQGLELLAYFRNRAPLDDSGMPKDRFSAEMPDATLATLKIQPSEPRDSAVYFCASGLDSFYGYTFGSGTRLTVV.

The chain is built from TRBV29-1 and TRBJ2-7; D not certain. The V gene lost 5 bases and the J gene lost 0 bases, with 8 bases spanning the gap. Per germline, CDR1 SQVTM and CDR2 ANQGSEA. This CDR3 has 12 residues. CDR3 residues: CSVPKGSYEQYF. The CDR3 nucleotides are TGCAGCGTTCCCAAGGGCTCCTACGAGCAGTACTTC.

This clone was counted a few times. The DNA of the CDR3 is TGTGCCTGGAGAAGGGGGGTGAATTCACCCCTCCACTTT. As protein: CAWRRGVNSPLHF. The rearrangement uses TRBV30 and TRBJ1-6; possibly TRBD1 for D (6 bases). CDR1 is GTSNPN, CDR2 SVGIG, per germline (reference sequence). V shed 3 bases and J shed 7 bases, with 10 bases lying between them. The CDR3 loop spans 13 amino acids. Full variable domain (rest looked up from reference TRBV30 and TRBJ1-6): SQTIHQWPATLVQPVGSPLSLECTVEGTSNPNLYWYRQAAGRGLQLLFYSVGIGQISSEVPQNLSASRPQDRQFILSSKKLLLSDSGFYLCAWRRGVNSPLHFGNGTRLTVT.

The V call is TRBV30, the J call TRBJ1-1; a possible D gene is TRBD1 (6 bases). V was shortened by 8 bases and J by 2 bases, with 12 bases between the two germline ends. Germline CDR1 and CDR2: GTSNPN and SVGIG (reference sequence). The CDR3 runs to 12 residues. The DNA of the CDR3 is TGTGCCGGAAACAGGGCCAACACTGAAGCTTTCTTT. Translating gives CAGNRANTEAFF. Filled out from reference TRBV30 and TRBJ1-1, the complete variable domain reads SQTIHQWPATLVQPVGSPLSLECTVEGTSNPNLYWYRQAAGRGLQLLFYSVGIGQISSEVPQNLSASRPQDRQFILSSKKLLLSDSGFYLCAGNRANTEAFFGQGTRLTVV.

The CDR3 protein is CASSLYQNYGYTF. CDR3 DNA: TGTGCCAGCAGTTTATATCAGAACTATGGCTACACCTTC. The chain links TRBV27 to TRBJ1-2; D not certain. Trimming took off 1 base at V and 2 bases at J, with 5 bases between the two ends. The CDR3 has 13 residues. Germline lookup yields CDR1 MNHEY and CDR2 SMNVEV (reference sequence).

This clone turned up a few times. The chain couples TRBV28 to TRBJ2-7; D may be TRBD2 (7 bases). Trimming took off 5 bases at V and 0 bases at J, with 14 bases between the two ends. Looked up from germline, CDR1 is MDHEN and CDR2 is SYDVKM. This CDR3 has 15 amino acids. In DNA, the CDR3 is TGTGCCAGCAGTCGCCCGGGGGGCAGCTCCTACGAGCAGTACTTC. Translated: CASSRPGGSSYEQYF.

This sequence joins TRBV27 and TRBJ2-7; D remains unclear. Germline V gene sequence: CDR1 MNHEY, CDR2 SMNVEV (reference sequence). V dropped 3 bases and J dropped 0 bases, with 6 bases sitting between them. The CDR3 length is 13 residues. In DNA form, the CDR3 reads TGTGCCAGCAGTTTCCAGAGCTCCTACGAGCAGTACTTC. Its translation is CASSFQSSYEQYF.

This chain uses TRBV29-1 with TRBJ2-3; 7 nucleotides align to TRBD2. This CDR3 comprises 13 residues. Germline CDR1 is SQVTM and CDR2 is ANQGSEA. V trimming: 7 bases; J trimming: 4 bases; junction bases outside the gene matches: 8. The CDR3 DNA follows: TGCAGCGAAGGGAGGGGACCGTCAGATACGCAGTATTTT. Translating gives CSEGRGPSDTQYF.

V usage is TRBV4-2 and J usage is TRBJ2-4, with 7 bases fitting TRBD1. Looked up from germline, CDR1 is LGHNA and CDR2 is YNFKEQ. V was clipped by 0 bases and J by 5 bases; unmatched bases: 4. This CDR3 is built from 15 residues. This CDR3 reads CASSQDGQGENIQYF. Here the CDR3 DNA reads TGTGCCAGCAGCCAAGATGGCCAGGGGGAAAACATTCAGTACTTC.